These 28 T cell receptor beta chains share one sample of origin, sequenced in a study of T cell responses to AZD1222 COVID-19 vaccine. The table came from immunoSEQ multiplex PCR; TCRdb's copy has only in-frame clones and leaves some out. The table lists 150,000 to 200,000 clones, around 90% of them singletons. Sequences were derived from peripheral blood, sampled 28 days after the second AZD1222 dose. The receptors derive from an adult who received the AZD1222 COVID-19 vaccine.

V is TRBV2 and J is TRBJ2-2; D call uncertain. The CDR3 consists of 15 residues. Deletions cut 4 bases from V and 5 bases from J, with 14 bases between. Germline V gene lookup returns CDR1 SNHLY and CDR2 FYNNEI. In DNA, the CDR3 is TGTGCCAGCAGTGCGCAGTATCGGCTGACCGGGGAGCTGTTTTTT. Its translation: CASSAQYRLTGELFF.

V gene TRBV27 combines with J gene TRBJ1-2; 8 positions match TRBD1. With 3 bases clipped from V and 1 base from J, the junction kept 4 bases outside the gene matches. This CDR3 region has 15 residues. Germline V CDR1 and CDR2: MNHEY, SMNVEV (reference sequence). CDR3 bases: TGTGCCAGCAGTTTGACAGGGGTGGGTAACTATGGCTACACCTTC. Translated, it gives CASSLTGVGNYGYTF.

J is TRBJ2-1 and V is TRBV9, with 15 bases aligning to TRBD2. CDR1 and CDR2 (germline): SGDLS, YYNGEE. This CDR3 comprises 18 residues. V shed 3 bases, J shed 0 bases, and the junction held 4 bases outside the gene matches. This CDR3 is CASSGGTSGRSSYNEQFF. The CDR3 DNA reads as TGTGCCAGCAGCGGGGGGACTAGCGGGAGGAGCTCCTACAATGAGCAGTTCTTC.

Only a few counts were recorded for this clone. This CDR3 reads CASRRGADNSPLHF. The DNA of the CDR3 is TGTGCCAGCCGGCGGGGGGCCGATAATTCACCCCTCCACTTT. V and J are TRBV3-1 (or the pseudogene TRBV3-2) and TRBJ1-6; D is perhaps TRBD1 (6 bases). CDR3 length equals 14 residues. Germline V lookup: CDR1 LGHDT, CDR2 YNNKEL (reference sequence). Trimming removed 8 bases from V and 5 bases from J, with 13 bases in between.

The rearrangement links TRBV29-1 to TRBJ2-1, with TRBD2 matching 9 bases. Germline V gene sequence: CDR1 SQVTM, CDR2 ANQGSEA. CDR3 size: 19 residues. V lost 7 bases, J lost 8 bases, and 27 bases stayed unmatched. CDR3 in DNA: TGCAGCGGTGCGGGGGGGGTCAAAAGGGCTAGTGGAAGGTTCGATGAGCAGTTCTTC. It is translated as CSGAGGVKRASGRFDEQFF.

The chain combines TRBV2 with TRBJ1-1, with D perhaps TRBD1 (6 bases). V shed 3 bases and J shed 3 bases, with 14 bases lying between them. Germline V gene data show CDR1 as SNHLY and CDR2 as FYNNEI. The CDR3 has 15 amino acids. CDR3 sequence reads: CASSDQGRGHTEAFF. DNA for the CDR3: TGTGCCAGCAGTGATCAAGGCAGGGGACACACTGAAGCTTTCTTT. Using reference TRBV2 and TRBJ1-1 for the parts outside the CDR3, the full variable domain is EPEVTQTPSHQVTQMGQEVILRCVPISNHLYFYWYRQILGQKVEFLVSFYNNEISEKSEIFDDQFSVERPDGSNFTLKIRSTKLEDSAMYFCASSDQGRGHTEAFFGQGTRLTVV.

The V call is TRBV6-5, the J call TRBJ1-3; D remains ambiguous. The CDR3 covers 15 residues. V was trimmed by 3 bases and J by 2 bases, leaving 11 bases between them. Germline CDR1 reads MNHEY; CDR2 reads SVGAGI. CDR3 protein: CASSYSGQAGNTIYF. In DNA, the CDR3 is TGTGCCAGCAGTTATTCCGGGCAGGCTGGAAACACCATATATTTT.

V usage is TRBV6-2 or TRBV6-3 and J usage is TRBJ1-5, with a possible D match to TRBD1 (6 bases). Trimming left V 2 bases short and J 3 bases short, with 26 bases between. The CDR3 sequence is 20 residues long. CDR1 is MNHEY and CDR2 is SVGEGT in the germline V gene. CDR3 residues: CASSYTPQGRTFQFNQPQHF. Written as DNA, the CDR3 is TGTGCCAGCAGTTACACCCCTCAGGGGCGGACCTTCCAGTTCAATCAGCCCCAGCATTTT.

The chain is built from TRBV7-2 and TRBJ1-6; D unresolved. CDR3 size: 15 residues. The V gene lost 2 bases and the J gene lost 10 bases, with 15 bases spanning the gap. CDR1 and CDR2 from the germline V gene are SGHTA and FQGNSA. CDR3 bases: TGTGCCAGCAGCTTATCTGGAGGGATAGGATCACCCCTCCACTTT. Translation gives CASSLSGGIGSPLHF.

This chain connects TRBV6-5 to TRBJ1-3; D remains unclear. V lost 2 bases and J 2 bases, leaving 10 bases between the germline ends. CDR1 MNHEY and CDR2 SVGAGI come from the germline V gene. There are 15 residues in the CDR3. The CDR3 sequence: CASSYGDGAGNTIYF. The CDR3 bases are TGTGCCAGCAGTTACGGCGACGGGGCTGGAAACACCATATATTTT.

This chain uses TRBV4-2 with TRBJ2-7; 9 bases are shared with TRBD1. CDR3 length: 15 residues. CDR1 is LGHNA, CDR2 YNFKEQ, per germline. Losses at the gene ends were 4 bases for V and 6 bases for J; bases not matched to a gene: 10. CDR3 coding DNA: TGTGCCAGCAGCCTGATCCGGGACAGGGCGACCGAGCAGTACTTC. Its protein product is CASSLIRDRATEQYF.

This sequence joins TRBV2 and TRBJ2-3; D call uncertain. Germline V gives CDR1 SNHLY, CDR2 FYNNEI. With 6 bases removed from V and 0 bases from J, the gap between germline ends came to 13 bases. The CDR3 is 15 residues long. The CDR3 coding sequence is TGTGCCAGCAGCGGTAGAGTTTCTAGCACAGATACGCAGTATTTT. As protein: CASSGRVSSTDTQYF.

The chain recombines TRBV19 with TRBJ1-4, with 7 bases matching TRBD1. CDR1 and CDR2 (germline): LNHDA, SQIVND (reference sequence). V was clipped by 3 bases and J by 4 bases; unmatched bases: 2. The CDR3 is 14 amino acids. CDR3 coding DNA: TGTGCCAGTAGTATCCAGGGGGGTAATGAAAAACTGTTTTTT. It yields the protein CASSIQGGNEKLFF.

This rearrangement joins TRBV9 to TRBJ1-6; tentative D call: TRBD1 (6 bases). Trimming cost V 4 bases and J 4 bases, with 12 bases left between them. Germline CDR1 SGDLS, CDR2 YYNGEE. The CDR3 is 15 amino acids. CDR3 sequence (DNA): TGTGCCAGCAGCCCCTGGGACATATATAATTCACCCCTCCACTTT. Translated, it gives CASSPWDIYNSPLHF.

This chain links TRBV4-3 with TRBJ1-3, with D unresolved. Between the trimmed V and J ends, which lost 0 bases and 0 bases, there was a span of 12 bases. The CDR3 contains 17 residues. CDR1 is LGHNA, CDR2 YSLEER, per germline. The CDR3 reads CASSQDFGIDSGNTIYF. The DNA of the CDR3 is TGCGCCAGCAGCCAAGATTTCGGGATAGACTCTGGAAACACCATATATTTT.

This clone was counted a single time. This rearrangement joins TRBV11-2 to TRBJ1-4; 10 bases line up with TRBD1. The germline V gene encodes CDR1 SGHAT and CDR2 FQNNGV. This CDR3 spans 19 amino acids. Trimming cost V 4 bases and J 10 bases; bases outside gene matches: 21. CDR3 region: CASSSGRQGALGQKGKLFF. In DNA, the CDR3 is TGTGCCAGCAGCTCTGGGCGACAGGGGGCCCTAGGGCAGAAAGGAAAACTGTTTTTT.

This clone was observed a single time. The rearrangement joins TRBV3-1 (or the pseudogene TRBV3-2) to TRBJ1-2; possible D gene TRBD1, 5 bases. V was shortened by 5 bases and J by 2 bases, with 6 bases between the two germline ends. Germline CDR1 and CDR2: LGHDT and YNNKEL (reference sequence). This CDR3 region has 12 residues. CDR3 protein: CASSWGNYGYTF. As DNA, the CDR3 is TGTGCCAGCAGCTGGGGGAACTATGGCTACACCTTC.

V gene TRBV15 combines with J gene TRBJ2-1; weak D call: TRBD2 (6 bases). Germline CDR1 is LNHNV and CDR2 is YYDKDF (reference sequence). CDR3 length: 15 amino acids. V shed 0 bases and J shed 10 bases, with 16 bases lying between them. The CDR3 here is CATSRELGGGGEQFF. CDR3 sequence (DNA): TGTGCCACCAGCAGAGAACTAGGAGGAGGAGGGGAGCAGTTCTTC. Supplemented by reference TRBV15 and TRBJ2-1, the full variable domain reads DAMVIQNPRYQVTQFGKPVTLSCSQTLNHNVMYWYQQKSSQAPKLLFHYYDKDFNNEADTPDNFQSRRPNTSFCFLDIRSPGLGDTAMYLCATSRELGGGGEQFFGPGTRLTVL.

The chain combines TRBV11-2 with TRBJ1-5; 7 bases are shared with TRBD1. V shed 3 bases, J shed 4 bases, and the junction held 6 bases outside the gene matches. The CDR3 contains 15 residues. Germline V gives CDR1 SGHAT, CDR2 FQNNGV. The CDR3 region has the DNA TGTGCCAGCAGCTTCGGGACAGCCAGGAATCAGCCCCAGCATTTT. Translated: CASSFGTARNQPQHF.

The rearrangement links TRBV27 to TRBJ1-2; D is possibly TRBD1 (6 bases). V lost 4 bases and J lost 6, with 15 bases in between. This CDR3 is built from 14 residues. Germline CDR1 is MNHEY and CDR2 is SMNVEV (reference sequence). The CDR3 spells CASSSHTGWDGYTF. The CDR3 coding sequence is TGTGCCAGCAGTTCTCATACAGGGTGGGATGGCTACACCTTC.

The chain joins TRBV10-3 to TRBJ2-1; D is uncertain. The V gene's germline CDR1 is ENHRY and CDR2 SYGVKD. This CDR3 spans 14 amino acids. V was pared by 6 bases and J by 8 bases, with 17 bases between. As DNA, the CDR3 is TGTGCCATCAGCGGACGGCTGGGGAATGATGAGCAGTTCTTC. This sequence encodes CAISGRLGNDEQFF.

The chain is built from TRBV9 and TRBJ2-1; TRBD2 aligns across 11 bases. Unmatched junction bases numbered 5, after V lost 3 bases and J lost 3 bases. Germline V lookup: CDR1 SGDLS, CDR2 YYNGEE. The CDR3 contains 16 residues. CDR3 coding DNA: TGTGCCAGCAGCGACGGGACTAGCGGATTCTACAATGAGCAGTTCTTC. Amino acids: CASSDGTSGFYNEQFF.

In this sample, this clone turned up once. This rearrangement joins TRBV9 to TRBJ2-5; 8 nucleotides match TRBD2. J lost 5 bases, V lost 0 bases, and 6 bases had no gene match. Germline V gives CDR1 SGDLS, CDR2 YYNGEE. The CDR3 consists of 15 residues. DNA of the CDR3: TGTGCCAGCAGCGTAGGTACGGGAGGGAGTGAGACCCAGTACTTC. It is translated as CASSVGTGGSETQYF.

The J gene is TRBJ2-1, the V gene TRBV27; D remains unclear. The V end lost 6 bases, the J end lost 10 bases, and 10 bases lay between the germline ends. CDR1 is MNHEY, CDR2 SMNVEV, per germline (reference sequence). The CDR3 has 11 residues. The DNA of the CDR3 is TGTGCCAGCAGCCCCCGTATCGAGCAGTTCTTC. Amino acid sequence: CASSPRIEQFF.

The chain employs TRBV19 and TRBJ2-6; D is possibly TRBD2 (5 bases). The V gene's germline CDR1 is LNHDA and CDR2 SQIVND (reference sequence). Trimming took 5 bases from V and 4 from J, leaving 9 bases between them. The length of the CDR3 is 14 residues. Written as DNA, the CDR3 is TGTGCCAGTAGTGACTACTCCGGGGCCAACGTCCTGACTTTC. Translation: CASSDYSGANVLTF.

This chain connects TRBV18 to TRBJ2-1; D remains unclear. This CDR3 spans 15 amino acids. Germline V gene sequence: CDR1 KGHSH, CDR2 LQKENI. Trimming cost V 0 bases and J 0 bases, with 6 bases left between them. The DNA of the CDR3 is TGTGCCAGCTCACCACCCCCCAACTCCTACAATGAGCAGTTCTTC. This sequence encodes CASSPPPNSYNEQFF.

V gene TRBV2 combines with J gene TRBJ1-1; D perhaps matches TRBD1 (5 bases). With 7 bases removed from V and 1 base from J, the gap between germline ends came to 10 bases. The CDR3 loop spans 13 amino acids. Germline CDR1 and CDR2: SNHLY and FYNNEI. In DNA, the CDR3 is TGTGCCAGCATTTTGACAGAGAACACTGAAGCTTTCTTT. Its protein is CASILTENTEAFF.

The chain couples TRBV6-5 to TRBJ1-1, with D possibly being TRBD1 (6 bases). In germline, CDR1 is MNHEY, CDR2 SVGAGI. The V end was cut by 5 bases, the J end by 5 bases, with 15 bases between. The CDR3 covers 14 residues. The chain's CDR3 is CASSRTVRETEAFF. The CDR3 region has the DNA TGTGCCAGCAGTCGGACAGTCCGGGAAACTGAAGCTTTCTTT.